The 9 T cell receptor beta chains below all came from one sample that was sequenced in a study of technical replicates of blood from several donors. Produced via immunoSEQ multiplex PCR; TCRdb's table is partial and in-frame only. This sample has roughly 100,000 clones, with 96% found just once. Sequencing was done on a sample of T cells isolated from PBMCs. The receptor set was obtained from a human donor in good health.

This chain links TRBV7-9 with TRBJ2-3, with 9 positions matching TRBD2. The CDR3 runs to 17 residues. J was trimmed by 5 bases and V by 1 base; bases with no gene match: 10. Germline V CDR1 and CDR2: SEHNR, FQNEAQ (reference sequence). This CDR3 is CASSLEVGGRAGDTQYF. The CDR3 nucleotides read TGTGCCAGCAGCTTAGAAGTGGGCGGGAGGGCCGGAGATACGCAGTATTTT.

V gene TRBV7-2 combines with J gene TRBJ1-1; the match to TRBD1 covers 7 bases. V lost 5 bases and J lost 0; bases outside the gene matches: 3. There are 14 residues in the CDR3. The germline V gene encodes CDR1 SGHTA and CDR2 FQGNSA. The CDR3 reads CASSRQGMNTEAFF. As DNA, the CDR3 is TGTGCCAGCAGCAGACAGGGTATGAACACTGAAGCTTTCTTT.

The CDR3 here is CAHGDRAYEQYF. The CDR3 coding sequence is TGTGCCCACGGGGACAGAGCCTACGAGCAGTACTTC. J is TRBJ2-7 and V is TRBV30; TRBD1 matches 7 bases. V gave up 8 bases and J gave up 2 bases; unmatched junction bases: 6. CDR1 is GTSNPN, CDR2 SVGIG, per germline (reference sequence). CDR3 length equals 12 residues.

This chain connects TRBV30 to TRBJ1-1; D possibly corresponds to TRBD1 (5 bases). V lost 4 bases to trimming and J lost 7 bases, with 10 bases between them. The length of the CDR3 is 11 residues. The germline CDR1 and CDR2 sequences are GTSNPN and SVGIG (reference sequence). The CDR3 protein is CAWNQQVEAFF. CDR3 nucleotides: TGTGCCTGGAACCAACAGGTTGAAGCTTTCTTT.

CDR3: CASSSTDRSNEQFF. The CDR3 DNA reads TGTGCCAGCAGTTCTACGGACAGGAGCAATGAGCAGTTCTTC. V gene TRBV6-5 combines with J gene TRBJ2-1; 7 nucleotides match TRBD1. The V segment lost 4 bases and the J segment 6 bases; nucleotides outside the gene matches: 6. This CDR3 region has 14 residues. From germline, CDR1 is MNHEY and CDR2 SVGAGI.

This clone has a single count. The CDR3 region has the DNA TGTGCCTTACAGGAGAAGAACAATGAGCAGTTCTTC. It is translated as CALQEKNNEQFF. The V gene is TRBV30, the J gene TRBJ2-1, with D possibly matching TRBD1 (5 bases). CDR1 is GTSNPN and CDR2 is SVGIG in the germline V gene (reference sequence). V was cut by 7 bases and J by 5 bases, with 12 bases left in between. The CDR3 extends over 12 amino acids.

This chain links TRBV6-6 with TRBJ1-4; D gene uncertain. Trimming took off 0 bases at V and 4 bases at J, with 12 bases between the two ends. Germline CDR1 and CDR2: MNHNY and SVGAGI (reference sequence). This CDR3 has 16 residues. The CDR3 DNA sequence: TGTGCCAGCAGTTACTCCCCTGACGGGTTTAATGAAAAACTGTTTTTT. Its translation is CASSYSPDGFNEKLFF.

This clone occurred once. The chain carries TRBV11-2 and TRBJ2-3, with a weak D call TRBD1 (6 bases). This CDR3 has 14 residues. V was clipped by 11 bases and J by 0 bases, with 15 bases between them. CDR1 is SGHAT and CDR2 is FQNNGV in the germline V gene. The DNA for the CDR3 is TGTGCCTCAAAAAACAGGGATAGCACAGATACGCAGTATTTT. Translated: CASKNRDSTDTQYF.

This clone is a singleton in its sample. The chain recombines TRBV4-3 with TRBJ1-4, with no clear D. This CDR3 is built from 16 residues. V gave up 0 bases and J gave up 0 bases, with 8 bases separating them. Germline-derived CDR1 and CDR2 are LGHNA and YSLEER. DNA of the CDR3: TGCGCCAGCAGCCAAGATCTCAGTGCAACTAATGAAAAACTGTTTTTT. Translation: CASSQDLSATNEKLFF.